Listed below are T cell receptor beta chains from one sample, sequenced in a study of blood T cell repertoires in COVID-19. The assay was immunoSEQ multiplex PCR, and TCRdb's table has in-frame clones only and misses some. The sample lists approximately 100,000 clones; about 79% were seen once. The source material was peripheral blood. The receptors originated from a man in his 60s with acute or convalescent COVID-19. CDR3s include the opening cysteine and the closing phenylalanine or tryptophan. The order of the fields is CDR3 DNA, CDR3 protein, D gene, V gene, clone size, J gene. The D gene is left open where the match is weak. Not every row has a clone size; where given, it reads once, few, many or a size class.

CDR3 DNA: TGTGCCAGCGGAGCCCAAGAGACCCAGTACTTC
CDR3 protein: CASGAQETQYF
D gene: NA
V gene: TRBV3-1/TRBV3-2
clone size: NA
J gene: TRBJ2-5

CDR3 DNA: TGTGCCAGCAGTTTAGTAGCGCCCTACGAGCAGTACTTC
CDR3 protein: CASSLVAPYEQYF
D gene: NA
V gene: TRBV28
clone size: NA
J gene: TRBJ2-7

CDR3 DNA: TGTGCCAGCAGCTTATTCACGGACGACAGGGGGGTTCAGCCCCAGCATTTT
CDR3 protein: CASSLFTDDRGVQPQHF
D gene: TRBD1
V gene: TRBV7-6
clone size: few
J gene: TRBJ1-5

CDR3 DNA: TGTGCCAGCAGGGAACTCTCGGACAGGGAGTCTGAAAAACTGTTTTTT
CDR3 protein: CASRELSDRESEKLFF
D gene: TRBD1
V gene: TRBV28
clone size: few
J gene: TRBJ1-4

CDR3 DNA: TGTGCCACCAGCAGAGTCCGGGCTGGAAACACCATATATTTT
CDR3 protein: CATSRVRAGNTIYF
D gene: NA
V gene: TRBV15
clone size: once
J gene: TRBJ1-3

CDR3 DNA: TGCGCCAGCAGCAAAGCGGGGGGCACAGATACGCAGTATTTT
CDR3 protein: CASSKAGGTDTQYF
D gene: TRBD2
V gene: TRBV5-1
clone size: NA
J gene: TRBJ2-3

CDR3 DNA: TGTGCCAGCACCTTCGGGACTTTGAACACCGGGGAGCTGTTTTTT
CDR3 protein: CASTFGTLNTGELFF
D gene: NA
V gene: TRBV28
clone size: NA
J gene: TRBJ2-2

CDR3 DNA: TGTGCCAGCAGAGGGGGCTCCTACGAGCAGTACTTC
CDR3 protein: CASRGGSYEQYF
D gene: NA
V gene: TRBV28
clone size: once
J gene: TRBJ2-7

CDR3 DNA: TGTGCCAGCAGTCCTACAGGCTTTGAAGCTTTCTTT
CDR3 protein: CASSPTGFEAFF
D gene: NA
V gene: TRBV6-5
clone size: NA
J gene: TRBJ1-1

CDR3 DNA: TGTGCCAGCAGTAAAGGGGGCACAGATACGCAGTATTTT
CDR3 protein: CASSKGGTDTQYF
D gene: NA
V gene: TRBV28
clone size: NA
J gene: TRBJ2-3

CDR3 DNA: TGTGCCAGCAGCTCGACAGGGCGCGGTGGCTACACCTTC
CDR3 protein: CASSSTGRGGYTF
D gene: TRBD1
V gene: TRBV6-2/TRBV6-3
clone size: NA
J gene: TRBJ1-2

CDR3 DNA: TGTGCCAGCAGTTTTGAGGCCGTGAGAACGGATACGCAGTATTTT
CDR3 protein: CASSFEAVRTDTQYF
D gene: NA
V gene: TRBV27
clone size: few
J gene: TRBJ2-3

CDR3 DNA: TGTGCCAGCAGCTTTAACAGGGACAATGAGCAGTTCTTC
CDR3 protein: CASSFNRDNEQFF
D gene: NA
V gene: TRBV6-5
clone size: once
J gene: TRBJ2-1

CDR3 DNA: TGTGCCAGCAGCGTAGCAGGGACAGGGGGCCAGGAGACCCAGTACTTC
CDR3 protein: CASSVAGTGGQETQYF
D gene: TRBD1
V gene: TRBV9
clone size: once
J gene: TRBJ2-5

CDR3 DNA: TGTGCTAGTGGTAGGGGGCTGGGGCCCCCCTACGAGCAGTACTTC
CDR3 protein: CASGRGLGPPYEQYF
D gene: TRBD1
V gene: TRBV12-5
clone size: NA
J gene: TRBJ2-7

CDR3 DNA: TGCAGCGTTTTGGACAGGGTGCCGTTCGAGGCGGGATTT
CDR3 protein: CSVLDRVPFEAGF
D gene: TRBD1
V gene: TRBV29-1
clone size: NA
J gene: TRBJ1-1